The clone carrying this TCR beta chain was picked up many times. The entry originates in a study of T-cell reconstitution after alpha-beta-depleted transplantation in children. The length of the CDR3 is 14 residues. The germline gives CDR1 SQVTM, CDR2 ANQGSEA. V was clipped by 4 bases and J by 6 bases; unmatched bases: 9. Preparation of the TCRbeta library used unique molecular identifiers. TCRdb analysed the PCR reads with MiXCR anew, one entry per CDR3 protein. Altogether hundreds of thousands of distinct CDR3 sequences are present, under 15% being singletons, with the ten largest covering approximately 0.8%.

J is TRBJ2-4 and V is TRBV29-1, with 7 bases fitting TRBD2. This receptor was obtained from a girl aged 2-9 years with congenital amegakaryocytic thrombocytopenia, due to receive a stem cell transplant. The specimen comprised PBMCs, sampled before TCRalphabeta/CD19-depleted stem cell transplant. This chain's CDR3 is CSVAGGVNRNIQYF. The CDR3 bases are TGCAGCGTTGCGGGAGGAGTCAATCGAAACATTCAGTACTTC.